This T cell receptor (beta chain) was found in a study of blood T cell repertoires in COVID-19 (TCRdb year 2020). Background on the whole study: Samples covering the acute and convalescent phases of COVID-19 were provided by collaborators in the United States, Italy and Spain. The prospective study material was composed of cDNA or gDNA derived from T cells, B-cell-depleted T cells, or PBMCs. Subjects who had been exposed to COVID-19, were actively infected with it, or had recovered from it provided the deeply sampled blood TCRbeta repertoires that made up the dataset. The repertoires were released in a freely available public database meant as a resource for research on the immune response to SARS-CoV-2. The samples were drawn from the first 160 participants of the ongoing ImmuneRACE study and from about 1,200 subjects provided by 6 global collaborators. Nearly every sample came with metadata listing a de-identified subject ID, COVID-19 status, age in years and sex. Where HLA class I and class II types were available, the types were taken from metadata supplied by the sample provider, not from assay-based typing.

The paper's findings and limits, for the study overall: Clinical and demographic metadata were provided uncurated, with the amount varying by source and participant.

This clone was picked up one time. The target of this receptor is not known. No clone much larger than this one lies a single base away; base qualities are absent. The CDR3 spans 15 residues, from the cysteine through the phenylalanine. Just the 45-base CDR3 DNA is kept, in frame starting at base 1. The germline V gene specifies MDHEN as CDR1 and SYDVKM as CDR2. The junction shows trimming of 6 bases on V and 5 bases on J, and the gene matches do not reach 6 bases of it. Collaborating institutions collected whole blood in K2EDTA tubes following their own protocols. Collaborator samples were shipped for TCRbeta analysis as frozen whole blood, isolated PBMCs, or DNA extracted from either sample type. The immunoSEQ Assay, a bias-controlled multiplex PCR, was used to amplify TCRbeta CDR3 regions from genomic DNA. The study's own analysis went as follows. The number of nucleated cells in each sample was estimated from the amplification of reference gene primers within the assay. Sequence reads were collapsed and filtered to measure the absolute abundance of every unique TCRbeta CDR3 rearrangement. For each sample, productive Simpson clonality was calculated by taking the square root of Simpson's diversity index across productive rearrangements. TCRdb holds this immuneACCESS table with in-frame rearrangements only. Some clones are missing; in checked studies, unresolved V genes explain under half, and the rest has no known cause. The V and J calls and the clone size are those of that table, but D and trimming were determined from the DNA. In this sample the table shows 65,000 to 75,000 clones, 80% to 90% of which occur a single time. The ten most abundant clones make up around 4.4% of the sample.

Sample: peripheral blood. This sequence was found in a man in his fifties with active COVID-19. The V gene is TRBV28 and the J gene is TRBJ2-7; 14 bases in between match TRBD2. Here is the DNA: TGTGCCAGCAGCCTAATGGGACTAGCGGGAGACGAGCAGTACTTC. This codes for CASSLMGLAGDEQYF.